One sample yielded the 14 T cell receptor beta chains listed below, sequenced in a study of spatial heterogeneity in lung cancer. Regarding time point: sample taken at primary tumor resection. TCRdb re-derived calls from the 5' RACE reads in MiXCR, one entry per CDR3 protein. The data contain 40,000 to 45,000 distinct CDR3 sequences, around 13% of them seen just once; the ten biggest clones take up 55% to 65%. The starting material was PBMCs, obtained at surgery. These receptors came from a male donor with early-stage non-small cell lung cancer.

This clonotype occurred a few times. The CDR3 DNA sequence: TGTGCCATCCGGGGGACAGGGGGGACCGGCAATCAGCCCCAGCATTTT. This codes for CAIRGTGGTGNQPQHF. This chain links TRBV10-3 with TRBJ1-5; the match to TRBD1 covers 11 bases. The CDR3 runs 16 residues. The junction had 8 bases not matched to a gene; V was cut back by 8 bases and J by 2 bases. CDR1 is ENHRY, CDR2 SYGVKD, per germline.

The chain couples TRBV5-1 to TRBJ2-7, with TRBD2 matching over 9 bases. Per germline, CDR1 SGHRS and CDR2 YFSETQ. The CDR3 consists of 16 residues. V lost 1 base to trimming and J lost 7 bases; unmatched junction nucleotides: 12. In nucleotides, the CDR3 is TGCGCCAGCAGCTTGTCCCTCGTTGCGGGGGGGCAGGAGCAGTACTTC. It encodes CASSLSLVAGGQEQYF.

This chain joins TRBV5-1 and TRBJ1-1; D unresolved. This CDR3 is built from 13 residues. Looked up from germline, CDR1 is SGHRS and CDR2 is YFSETQ. Trimming removed 7 bases at V and 1 base at J, with 11 bases between. The CDR3 loop is CASHLTPNTEAFF. DNA for the CDR3: TGCGCCAGCCACCTCACCCCGAACACTGAAGCTTTCTTT.

V is TRBV7-2 and J is TRBJ1-2; D not resolved. The CDR3 is 13 residues long. CDR1 SGHTA and CDR2 FQGNSA come from the germline V gene. V dropped 3 bases and J dropped 0 bases, with 5 bases sitting between them. The CDR3 DNA reads TGTGCCAGCAGCTTCCGGGCTAACTATGGCTACACCTTC. This encodes CASSFRANYGYTF.

This clonotype was detected only a few times. CDR3 in DNA: TGTGCCAGCAGCGAACCGGGACAGAGCTCTGGAAACACCATATATTTT. This sequence encodes CASSEPGQSSGNTIYF. V is TRBV7-2 and J is TRBJ1-3; 7 bases agree with TRBD1. The CDR3 has 16 residues. From germline, CDR1 is SGHTA and CDR2 FQGNSA. The trim removed 5 bases at V and 0 bases at J, leaving 7 bases unmatched.

The chain uses TRBV11-1 and TRBJ2-5; D is perhaps TRBD2 (6 bases). V was clipped by 4 bases and J by 6 bases, with 24 bases between them. CDR3 size: 17 residues. Per the germline V gene, CDR1 is SGHAT and CDR2 is FQDESV (reference sequence). This CDR3 is CASSSRQGRESGQTQYF. For the CDR3, the DNA is TGTGCCAGCAGCTCCCGTCAAGGCCGGGAGAGCGGGCAGACCCAGTACTTC.

The rearrangement uses TRBV20-1 and TRBJ2-7, with 8 bases matching TRBD2. Trimming removed 8 bases from V and 0 bases from J; junction bases left unmatched: 12. The germline gives CDR1 DFQATT, CDR2 SNEGSKA (reference sequence). The CDR3 spans 15 residues. The CDR3 DNA follows: TGCAGTTCCGAGTTAGAAGCGGGAGCCTCCTACGAGCAGTACTTC. As protein: CSSELEAGASYEQYF.

This clonotype was detected a few times. The chain recombines TRBV5-1 with TRBJ2-2, with 7 nucleotides matching TRBD1. With 4 bases clipped from V and 5 bases from J, the junction kept 11 bases outside the gene matches. Germline V gene lookup returns CDR1 SGHRS and CDR2 YFSETQ. The CDR3 extends over 16 amino acids. The CDR3 sequence is CASSHLPDRATGELFF. CDR3 sequence (DNA): TGCGCCAGCAGCCATCTCCCCGACAGGGCGACCGGGGAGCTGTTTTTT.

This clonotype was observed a few times. This chain links TRBV4-3 with TRBJ2-7, with D perhaps matching TRBD2 (5 bases). Germline CDR1 LGHNA, CDR2 YSLEER. The CDR3 loop spans 16 amino acids. The V and J ends lost 0 bases and 3 bases respectively, with 15 bases between them. The CDR3 spells CASSQDRGRTFYEQYF. The DNA for the CDR3 is TGCGCCAGCAGCCAAGATCGAGGGCGGACCTTCTACGAGCAGTACTTC.

The rearrangement links TRBV12-3 or TRBV12-4 to TRBJ1-1; 7 bases agree with TRBD1. CDR3 length equals 14 residues. Trimming removed 3 bases from V and 4 bases from J; junction bases left unmatched: 5. CDR3 nucleotide sequence: TGTGCCAGCAGTTTGGAACAGGGGATCACTGAAGCTTTCTTT. Translating it yields CASSLEQGITEAFF.

CDR3 in amino acids: CASSLGLGNNEQFF. In DNA form, the CDR3 reads TGTGCCAGCAGCTTAGGCCTAGGAAACAATGAGCAGTTCTTC. The J gene is TRBJ2-1, the V gene TRBV7-2; D is unresolved. Trimming cost V 1 base and J 5 bases, with 9 bases left between them. Germline CDR1 is SGHTA and CDR2 is FQGNSA. The CDR3 runs 14 residues.

The chain recombines TRBV20-1 with TRBJ1-2, with D maybe TRBD1 (6 bases). The germline gives CDR1 DFQATT, CDR2 SNEGSKA (reference sequence). The V end lost 8 bases, the J end lost 2 bases, and 18 bases lay between the germline ends. The CDR3 totals 14 residues. The chain's CDR3 is CSSGTPESNYGYTF. DNA for the CDR3: TGCAGTTCCGGGACACCTGAATCAAACTATGGCTACACCTTC.

In its sample, this clonotype was seen many times. This rearrangement joins TRBV9 to TRBJ1-2, with 9 bases identical to TRBD1. CDR3 length: 16 residues. V trimming: 4 bases; J trimming: 4 bases; junction bases outside the gene matches: 11. CDR1 is SGDLS, CDR2 YYNGEE, per germline. CDR3 DNA: TGTGCCAGCAGCAGGGACAGGGAGATACCTATCTATGGCTACACCTTC. As protein: CASSRDREIPIYGYTF.

This clonotype has a count of ten or more. The V and J genes are TRBV12-5 and TRBJ1-2; D not resolved. The CDR3 sequence is 16 residues long. The germline CDR1 and CDR2 sequences are LGHNT and FRNRAP. With 6 bases removed from V and 4 bases from J, the gap between germline ends came to 21 bases. In nucleotides, the CDR3 is TGTGCTAGTGGCCATTTAACTCACAGCTTGAGCTATGGCTACACCTTC. The encoded protein is CASGHLTHSLSYGYTF.